This T cell receptor (beta chain) was sequenced during a study of graft-versus-host responses after intestinal transplantation. The CDR3 length is 17 residues. From germline, CDR1 is LNHDA and CDR2 SQIVND (reference sequence). From the graft tissue, intraepithelial and lamina propria lymphocytes were released through processing. Sequenced by immunoSEQ multiplex PCR; TCRdb stores in-frame clones only, minus some. The repertoire includes about 9,600 clones, 60% to 85% of them detected once, and 20% sits in the top ten. This chain connects TRBV19 to TRBJ2-5; TRBD2 aligns across 9 bases. The DNA matches TRBJ2-7 better at its end, which makes the J call doubtful. The TCR was taken from a human patient who received an intestinal transplant, so some T cells may come from the graft donor. The sample in question was ileum tissue, obtained about 470 days after intestinal transplantation. CDR3 sequence (DNA): TGTGCCAGTAGAATCAAGCGGGGGGTTACCTCCTCCTACGAGCAGTACTTC. Encoded protein: CASRIKRGVTSSYEQYF.